The 32 T cell receptor beta chains in this list originate from one sample, sequenced in a study of beta chain features in type 1 diabetes. Every bit of the isolated RNA underwent reverse transcription, so sequencing read expressed TCRB transcripts. Profiling relied on immunoSEQ multiplex PCR, and the TCRdb table lists in-frame clones only, not all of them. The data show approximately 160,000 clones, approximately 9% seen once. Sequencing was done on a sample of central memory CD4+ T cells from blood. The receptors were gathered from a woman aged 18-35 years in good health.

This sequence joins TRBV4-1 and TRBJ1-1; D possibly corresponds to TRBD1 (6 bases). V was trimmed by 0 bases and J by 13 bases, leaving 15 bases between them. This CDR3 spans 13 amino acids. CDR1 and CDR2 (germline): MGHRA, YSYEKL. CDR3 residues: CASSQDLGQRDFF. The DNA of the CDR3 is TGCGCCAGCAGCCAAGATCTTGGACAGCGTGATTTCTTT.

V gene TRBV2 combines with J gene TRBJ2-5, with D unclear. The CDR3 is made up of 11 amino acids. Germline V gives CDR1 SNHLY, CDR2 FYNNEI. V was clipped by 6 bases and J by 4 bases, with 6 bases between them. For the CDR3, the DNA is TGTGCCAGCAGCCTCTTAGAGACCCAGTACTTC. This encodes CASSLLETQYF.

CDR3 loop: CASSLASGAETQYF. CDR3 bases: TGCGCCAGCAGCTTGGCCTCGGGAGCGGAGACCCAGTACTTC. This sequence joins TRBV5-1 and TRBJ2-7; perhaps TRBD2 as D (6 bases). The better agreement between TRBJ2-5 and the DNA end casts doubt on the J call. CDR1 SGHRS and CDR2 YFSETQ come from the germline V gene. The CDR3 is made up of 14 amino acids.

The V gene is TRBV30, the J gene TRBJ1-1, with D uncertain. Germline V gene data show CDR1 as GTSNPN and CDR2 as SVGIG (reference sequence). Trimming removed 0 bases from V and 3 bases from J, with 8 bases in between. CDR3 length: 13 amino acids. The CDR3, as DNA: TGTGCCTGGAGTGTAGGGAGGGACACTGAAGCTTTCTTT. Translation gives CAWSVGRDTEAFF.

The gene calls are TRBV11-3 and TRBJ2-5, with D unclear. This CDR3 has 14 residues. Per the germline V gene, CDR1 is SGHNT and CDR2 is YENEEA. V lost 4 bases and J 1 base, leaving 10 bases between the germline ends. As DNA, the CDR3 is TGTGCCAGCAGCTCCGATTTCGGCCAAGAGACCCAGTACTTC. Encoded protein: CASSSDFGQETQYF.

This clone was observed a handful of times. The rearrangement uses TRBV5-1 and TRBJ2-3; D gene ambiguous. The germline CDR1 and CDR2 sequences are SGHRS and YFSETQ. The length of the CDR3 is 14 residues. Trimming left V 4 bases short and J 6 bases short, with 15 bases between. The DNA for the CDR3 is TGCGCCAGCAGCGAGGCAACCTTAGTGGATACGCAGTATTTT. As protein: CASSEATLVDTQYF.

The chain has TRBV5-4 and TRBJ2-1, with D tentatively TRBD1 (6 bases). The V gene lost 0 bases and the J gene lost 4 bases, with 11 bases spanning the gap. The CDR3 loop spans 15 amino acids. In germline, CDR1 is SGHNT, CDR2 YYREEE (reference sequence). CDR3 region: CASSLEQGTYNEQFF. In DNA form, the CDR3 reads TGTGCCAGCAGCTTGGAACAGGGTACTTACAATGAGCAGTTCTTC.

V is TRBV4-1 and J is TRBJ1-2; D might be TRBD1 (5 bases). The length of the CDR3 is 14 residues. Between the trimmed V and J ends, which lost 4 bases and 4 bases, there was a span of 13 bases. Germline assignment: CDR1 MGHRA and CDR2 YSYEKL. CDR3 sequence reads: CASSPGGTSYGYTF. The CDR3 nucleotides read TGCGCCAGCAGCCCGGGAGGGACTTCCTATGGCTACACCTTC.

This clone was counted only a few times. The V gene is TRBV6-5, the J gene TRBJ1-4; 8 positions agree with TRBD1. CDR3 length equals 15 residues. With 6 bases clipped from V and 5 bases from J, the junction kept 8 bases outside the gene matches. Germline CDR1 is MNHEY and CDR2 is SVGAGI. The CDR3 loop is CASRRGQASNEKLFF. The CDR3, as DNA: TGTGCCAGCAGACGGGGACAGGCTAGCAATGAAAAACTGTTTTTT.

This clone was seen a handful of times. The CDR3 DNA is TGCGCCAGCAGCGGCGGGTTTCTCGATTTCTTT. The encoded protein is CASSGGFLDFF. The chain carries TRBV5-1 and TRBJ1-1; no firm D call. Germline loops: CDR1 SGHRS, CDR2 YFSETQ. V lost 4 bases to trimming and J lost 13 bases, with 14 bases between them. The CDR3 covers 11 residues.

CDR3 sequence reads: CASGRQNTEAFF. DNA of the CDR3: TGTGCCAGTGGCAGACAGAACACTGAAGCTTTCTTT. The chain combines TRBV19 with TRBJ1-1, with D hard to call. The CDR3 is made up of 12 amino acids. The germline V gene has CDR1 LNHDA and CDR2 SQIVND (reference sequence). V lost 8 bases and J 1 base, leaving 8 bases between the germline ends.

This clone was counted a few times. The V call is TRBV5-1, the J call TRBJ1-1; D ambiguous. The CDR3 is 11 residues long. Germline CDR1 reads SGHRS; CDR2 reads YFSETQ. Trimming removed 2 bases from V and 8 bases from J, with 7 bases in between. DNA for the CDR3: TGCGCCAGCAGCTTACACCAAGAAGCTTTCTTT. It specifies CASSLHQEAFF.

This clone turned up a few times. CDR3 amino acids: CASSSTSAHYEQYF. The CDR3, as DNA: TGTGCCAGCAGCTCGACTAGCGCCCACTACGAGCAGTACTTC. The chain uses TRBV7-2 and TRBJ2-7; 8 bases align to TRBD2. The germline CDR1 and CDR2 sequences are SGHTA and FQGNSA. The CDR3 runs to 14 residues. Trimming took 4 bases from V and 3 from J; bases not matched to a gene: 5.

The chain carries TRBV6-6 and TRBJ2-7, with D maybe TRBD1 (6 bases). This CDR3 has 12 residues. The V end lost 7 bases, the J end lost 3 bases, and 10 bases lay between the germline ends. Germline CDR1 reads MNHNY; CDR2 reads SVGAGI (reference sequence). Written as DNA, the CDR3 is TGTGCCAGCAAGCAACAGGGCTACGAGCAGTACTTC. Protein sequence: CASKQQGYEQYF.

The chain uses TRBV6-1 and TRBJ2-5; D possibly corresponds to TRBD1 (5 bases). CDR1 is MNHNS and CDR2 is SASEGT in the germline V gene. The CDR3 extends over 15 amino acids. V lost 2 bases, J lost 2 bases, and 12 bases lay in between. CDR3 amino acids: CASSEWGHQQETQYF. The DNA for the CDR3 is TGTGCCAGCAGTGAATGGGGCCACCAACAAGAGACCCAGTACTTC.

This clone has only a few counts. In nucleotides, the CDR3 is TGTGCCTGGAGTCAGGGACTAGCGGGACCACAAGAGACCCAGTACTTC. Residues: CAWSQGLAGPQETQYF. This chain joins TRBV30 and TRBJ2-5; 13 nucleotides align to TRBD2. Germline V gene data show CDR1 as GTSNPN and CDR2 as SVGIG (reference sequence). The CDR3 runs to 16 residues. The V gene end was trimmed by 2 bases and the J gene end by 2 bases; junction bases not matched to a gene: 5.

Here the CDR3 DNA reads TGTGCCAGCCGCTCGAGCTCGACCGGGGAGCTGTTTTTT. It yields the protein CASRSSSTGELFF. The rearrangement links TRBV6-4 to TRBJ2-2; no firm D call. This CDR3 comprises 13 residues. The germline V gene has CDR1 MRHNA and CDR2 SNTAGT. V shed 8 bases and J shed 5 bases, with 12 bases lying between them.

The CDR3 DNA reads as TGTGCCATCAGTCGGGACAGCTCCTACAATGAGCAGTTCTTC. Its protein product is CAISRDSSYNEQFF. The chain has TRBV10-3 and TRBJ2-1; 7 nucleotides agree with TRBD1. Losses at the gene ends were 5 bases for V and 0 bases for J; bases not matched to a gene: 1. The CDR3 has 14 residues. Germline CDR1 and CDR2: ENHRY and SYGVKD.

V and J are TRBV5-1 and TRBJ2-5; possibly TRBD1 for D (6 bases). V was pared by 5 bases and J by 4 bases, with 18 bases between. This CDR3 has 15 amino acids. In germline, CDR1 is SGHRS, CDR2 YFSETQ. CDR3 amino acids: CASRDQTGRGETQYF. CDR3 DNA: TGCGCCAGCAGAGATCAGACAGGTCGGGGAGAGACCCAGTACTTC.

This clone was picked up a small number of times. This sequence joins TRBV30 and TRBJ2-5; D is perhaps TRBD2 (5 bases). Germline CDR1 reads GTSNPN; CDR2 reads SVGIG (reference sequence). This CDR3 has 13 amino acids. The V end was cut by 2 bases, the J end by 2 bases, with 9 bases between. The CDR3 DNA reads as TGTGCCTGGAGTCGGAGGTTACAAGAGACCCAGTACTTC. Amino acids: CAWSRRLQETQYF.

J is TRBJ1-5 and V is TRBV6-6, with D hard to call. Germline lookup yields CDR1 MNHNY and CDR2 SVGAGI (reference sequence). This CDR3 is 15 amino acids long. With 0 bases removed from V and 3 bases from J, the gap between germline ends came to 9 bases. The CDR3 spells CASSYSGVYNQPQHF. The DNA for the CDR3 is TGTGCCAGCAGTTACTCGGGAGTCTACAATCAGCCCCAGCATTTT.

This chain joins TRBV10-3 and TRBJ2-1; 9 bases line up with TRBD2. V shed 6 bases and J 6 bases; nucleotides not matched to a gene: 9. Germline CDR1 and CDR2: ENHRY and SYGVKD. This CDR3 comprises 15 residues. CDR3 nucleotides: TGTGCCATCAGGAGAGCGGGAGGACCCGGCAATGAGCAGTTCTTC. Translation gives CAIRRAGGPGNEQFF.

This chain links TRBV25-1 with TRBJ1-1, with D unclear. Germline values: CDR1 MGHDK, CDR2 SYGVNS. CDR3 length equals 17 residues. Trimming removed 0 bases at V and 0 bases at J, with 14 bases between. In nucleotides, the CDR3 is TGTGCCAGCAGTGAATATGTGGAGTCTCAAATGAACACTGAAGCTTTCTTT. As protein: CASSEYVESQMNTEAFF.

This clone showed up just a few times. The rearrangement links TRBV7-3 to TRBJ2-7; D is possibly TRBD1 (8 bases). V was shortened by 3 bases and J by 5 bases, with 11 bases between the two germline ends. This CDR3 has 13 amino acids. Per germline, CDR1 SGHTA and CDR2 FQGTGA. CDR3 loop: CASSFTGGDEQYF. DNA of the CDR3: TGTGCCAGCAGCTTCACAGGGGGGGACGAGCAGTACTTC.

In its sample, this clone was seen a few times. This chain links TRBV5-4 with TRBJ2-7, with TRBD2 as a possible D gene (5 bases). CDR3 length: 14 residues. The V and J ends lost 4 bases and 0 bases respectively, with 11 bases between them. CDR1 and CDR2 from the germline V gene are SGHNT and YYREEE (reference sequence). CDR3 coding DNA: TGTGCCAGCAGCCCGGACTCCAGCTCCTACGAGCAGTACTTC. It is translated as CASSPDSSSYEQYF. Variable domain in full (rest from reference TRBV5-4 and TRBJ2-7): ETGVTQSPTHLIKTRGQQVTLRCSSQSGHNTVSWYQQALGQGPQFIFQYYREEENGRGNFPPRFSGLQFPNYSSELNVNALELDDSALYLCASSPDSSSYEQYFGPGTRLTVT.

V is TRBV19 and J is TRBJ2-1; D gene unclear. Trimming stripped 4 bases from V and 4 bases from J, with 8 bases between. The CDR3 totals 13 residues. The germline V gene has CDR1 LNHDA and CDR2 SQIVND (reference sequence). The CDR3 loop is CASSNQRYNEQFF. CDR3 nucleotide sequence: TGTGCCAGTAGTAATCAGCGTTACAATGAGCAGTTCTTC.

V usage is TRBV15 and J usage is TRBJ2-1; TRBD2 agrees at 10 bases. Germline assignment: CDR1 LNHNV and CDR2 YYDKDF (reference sequence). The CDR3 covers 18 residues. V was clipped by 1 base and J by 0 bases; unmatched bases: 6. The CDR3 loop reads CATSRGVAGGTSYNEQFF. DNA for the CDR3: TGTGCCACCAGCAGAGGAGTAGCGGGGGGTACCTCCTACAATGAGCAGTTCTTC.

This clone was seen a few times. This sequence joins TRBV30 and TRBJ2-5; 7 bases are shared with TRBD1. The germline CDR1 and CDR2 sequences are GTSNPN and SVGIG (reference sequence). V trimming: 0 bases; J trimming: 4 bases; junction bases outside the gene matches: 2. CDR3 length: 13 amino acids. The CDR3 DNA reads as TGTGCCTGGAGTGTAGACAGGGCAGAGACCCAGTACTTC. It is translated as CAWSVDRAETQYF.

This rearrangement joins TRBV13 to TRBJ2-5; D gene ambiguous. Germline loops: CDR1 PRHDT, CDR2 FYEKMQ (reference sequence). The germline V and J ends were trimmed by 6 bases and 5 bases, with 13 bases remaining between them. This CDR3 is 13 amino acids long. CDR3 residues: CASSLLRWETQYF. CDR3 in DNA: TGTGCCAGCAGTTTATTGCGCTGGGAGACCCAGTACTTC.

This chain's CDR3 is CASSLTSGGEQFF. DNA for the CDR3: TGTGCCAGCAGCCTGACTAGCGGGGGTGAGCAGTTCTTC. The genes are TRBV11-2 and TRBJ2-1, with TRBD2 identical over 12 bases. The CDR3 loop spans 13 amino acids. The junction had 2 bases not matched to a gene; V was cut back by 5 bases and J by 9 bases. Germline lookup yields CDR1 SGHAT and CDR2 FQNNGV. Combining the CDR3 with reference TRBV11-2 and TRBJ2-1 gives the whole variable domain EAGVAQSPRYKIIEKRQSVAFWCNPISGHATLYWYQQILGQGPKLLIQFQNNGVVDDSQLPKDRFSAERLKGVDSTLKIQPAKLEDSAVYLCASSLTSGGEQFFGPGTRLTVL.

This clone was seen a few times. The chain couples TRBV18 to TRBJ2-2; maybe TRBD2 (5 bases). The CDR3 is 12 residues long. V was shortened by 5 bases and J by 7 bases, with 8 bases between the two germline ends. Germline CDR1 and CDR2: KGHSH and LQKENI. CDR3 sequence reads: CASSSGGGELFF. The CDR3 DNA sequence: TGTGCCAGCTCATCCGGAGGCGGGGAGCTGTTTTTT.

In this sample, this clone turned up a few times. The rearrangement uses TRBV7-2 and TRBJ2-3; D perhaps matches TRBD2 (5 bases). The germline V gene has CDR1 SGHTA and CDR2 FQGNSA. V lost 5 bases to trimming and J lost 3 bases, with 9 bases between them. CDR3 length: 13 residues. CDR3 in amino acids: CASSRTSTDTQYF. Here the CDR3 DNA reads TGTGCCAGCAGCCGGACTTCGACAGATACGCAGTATTTT.